These 12 T cell receptor beta chains came from one sample sequenced in a study of blood T cells in healthy people across ages. The second PCR ran roughly 6 to 11 cycles with a sample-barcoded 5' primer and J-beta primers. A single record per CDR3 protein comes from TCRdb applying MiXCR to the 5' RACE reads. Of about 930,000 distinct CDR3 sequences listed, 25% to 30% are singletons. This sample also appeared in a second study, on T cells of mothers and their children.

The specimen sequenced was blood. Receptors originate from a middle-aged woman in good health.

Of note for this clonotype: With a much larger clone just one base away, this may be a read error. The chain carries TRBV7-2 and TRBJ2-6; 9 bases line up with TRBD1. The CDR3 sequence is 16 residues long. CDR1 SGHTA and CDR2 FQGNSA come from the germline V gene. Written as DNA, the CDR3 is TGTGCCAGCAGCTCCGGGACAGGGTCTGGGGCCAGCGTCCTGACTTTC. Its translation is CASSSGTGSGASVLTF.

This clonotype showed up just a few times. The chain carries TRBV20-1 and TRBJ1-2; 8 bases are shared with TRBD1. The CDR3 is made up of 13 amino acids. The germline V gene encodes CDR1 DFQATT and CDR2 SNEGSKA (reference sequence). V lost 6 bases to trimming and J lost 8 bases; unmatched junction nucleotides: 11. The CDR3 spells CSATLEDRDGYTF. Written as DNA, the CDR3 is TGCAGTGCCACCTTGGAGGACAGGGACGGCTACACCTTC.

Ten or more counts support this clonotype. At one end the junction does not follow the germline gene, possibly because of a read error. The rearrangement uses TRBV7-7 and TRBJ2-5; tentatively, D is TRBD2 (5 bases). Germline V lookup: CDR1 SSHAT, CDR2 FNYEAQ (reference sequence). The CDR3 consists of 15 residues. Here the CDR3 reads CASSLVPTRAETQYF. The CDR3 DNA sequence: TGTGCTAGCAGCTTAGTCCCCACGAGGGCAGAGACCCAGTACTTC.

This clonotype was observed a few times. The chain couples TRBV12-5 to TRBJ2-1; possibly TRBD1 for D (6 bases). Deletions cut 6 bases from V and 5 bases from J, with 11 bases between. The CDR3 is made up of 13 amino acids. The V gene's germline CDR1 is LGHNT and CDR2 FRNRAP. CDR3 residues: CASGTGQNNEQFF. For the CDR3, the DNA is TGTGCTAGTGGGACAGGCCAAAACAATGAGCAGTTCTTC.

The V and J genes are TRBV20-1 and TRBJ2-2; perhaps TRBD2 as D (6 bases). This CDR3 comprises 13 residues. The germline V and J ends were trimmed by 6 bases and 1 base, with 9 bases remaining between them. Germline V gene lookup returns CDR1 DFQATT and CDR2 SNEGSKA (reference sequence). CDR3 loop: CSASGGNTGELFF. Here the CDR3 DNA reads TGCAGTGCATCCGGGGGGAACACCGGGGAGCTGTTTTTT.

The chain recombines TRBV9 with TRBJ2-1, with D maybe TRBD1 (6 bases). This CDR3 has 15 amino acids. V was clipped by 0 bases and J by 3 bases, with 10 bases between them. Germline values: CDR1 SGDLS, CDR2 YYNGEE. The CDR3 bases are TGTGCCAGCAGCGTAGAGGGACACAACTACAATGAGCAGTTCTTC. Its protein product is CASSVEGHNYNEQFF.

This clonotype has at least ten counts. This chain joins TRBV12-3 or TRBV12-4 and TRBJ2-7; 8 bases align to TRBD2. The CDR3 has 12 residues. V was clipped by 5 bases and J by 5 bases; unmatched bases: 2. The CDR3 reads CASSGLANEQYF. The CDR3, as DNA: TGTGCCAGCAGTGGACTAGCAAACGAGCAGTACTTC.

CDR3 DNA: TGCGCCAGCAGCTTGGATCTGTCGGACAGGGGTTATGGTGAAGCTTTCTTT. Protein sequence: CASSLDLSDRGYGEAFF. The chain employs TRBV5-1 and TRBJ1-1; 9 bases map to TRBD1. The CDR3 extends over 17 amino acids. J lost 7 bases, V lost 0 bases, and 13 bases had no gene match. Germline CDR1 is SGHRS and CDR2 is YFSETQ. Supplemented by reference TRBV5-1 and TRBJ1-1, the full variable domain reads KAGVTQTPRYLIKTRGQQVTLSCSPISGHRSVSWYQQTPGQGLQFLFEYFSETQRNKGNFPGRFSGRQFSNSRSEMNVSTLELGDSALYLCASSLDLSDRGYGEAFFGQGTRLTVV.

CDR3 amino acids: CASSLRGRGYEKLFF. CDR3 nucleotides: TGTGCCAGCAGCCTAAGGGGGCGCGGGTATGAAAAACTGTTTTTT. This rearrangement joins TRBV7-2 to TRBJ1-4; 7 bases fit TRBD1. Germline CDR1 and CDR2: SGHTA and FQGNSA. Trimming removed 5 bases from V and 6 bases from J; junction bases left unmatched: 9. CDR3 length: 15 amino acids. Filled out from reference TRBV7-2 and TRBJ1-4, the complete variable domain reads GAGVSQSPSNKVTEKGKDVELRCDPISGHTALYWYRQSLGQGLEFLIYFQGNSAPDKSGLPSDRFSAERTGGSVSTLTIQRTQQEDSAVYLCASSLRGRGYEKLFFGSGTQLSVL.

The V gene is TRBV3-1, the J gene TRBJ2-7; TRBD1 aligns across 10 bases. Germline V lookup: CDR1 LGHDT, CDR2 YNNKEL (reference sequence). V shed 0 bases and J 2 bases; nucleotides not matched to a gene: 7. This CDR3 is 17 amino acids long. Here the CDR3 DNA reads TGTGCCAGCAGCCAAGATTTGACAGGGGGCTTCCCCTACGAGCAGTACTTC. Amino acids: CASSQDLTGGFPYEQYF.

The chain links TRBV15 to TRBJ2-5; a weak D match, TRBD2 (6 bases). Germline lookup yields CDR1 LNHNV and CDR2 YYDKDF (reference sequence). Deletions cut 7 bases from V and 1 base from J, with 13 bases between. The CDR3 sequence is 14 residues long. CDR3 bases: TGTGCCACCACTGGTCCGGGGGTCCAAGAGACCCAGTACTTC. Amino acids: CATTGPGVQETQYF.

This clonotype has more than one count but fewer than ten. The chain couples TRBV7-9 to TRBJ1-1; D is undetermined. CDR3 length equals 15 residues. Germline V gene data show CDR1 as SEHNR and CDR2 as FQNEAQ (reference sequence). The V gene lost 7 bases and the J gene lost 1 base, with 16 bases spanning the gap. For the CDR3, the DNA is TGTGCCAGCACCTTCACCACGAGCAGGAACACTGAAGCTTTCTTT. Residues: CASTFTTSRNTEAFF. Using reference TRBV7-9 and TRBJ1-1 for the parts outside the CDR3, the full variable domain is DTGVSQNPRHKITKRGQNVTFRCDPISEHNRLYWYRQTLGQGPEFLTYFQNEAQLEKSRLLSDRFSAERPKGSFSTLEIQRTEQGDSAMYLCASTFTTSRNTEAFFGQGTRLTVV.